These T cell receptor beta chains were read from a single sample in a study of blood T cell repertoires in COVID-19. Data came from immunoSEQ multiplex PCR; TCRdb stores just in-frame clones and leaves some out. The profile shows 190,000 or so clones, about 81% of them singletons. Sequenced sample: PBMCs or T cells enriched from blood (not recorded which). The receptors were gathered from a man aged 40-55 years who had recovered from COVID-19. Each CDR3 is given with its conserved first and last residue. Fields, in order: J gene, V gene, CDR3 length, clone size, CDR3 protein. Not every row has a clone size; where given, it reads once, few, many or a size class.

J: TRBJ2-1
V: TRBV4-2
length: 15
size: .
CDR3: CASSQESTGANEQFF

J: TRBJ2-5
V: TRBV30
length: 17
size: .
CDR3: CAWTTARGTSGDPAQYF

J: TRBJ1-2
V: TRBV12-5
length: 13
size: .
CDR3: CASGPGTFGGYTF

J: TRBJ1-1
V: TRBV12-3/TRBV12-4
length: 13
size: .
CDR3: CASSFRRDTEAFF

J: TRBJ2-5
V: TRBV29-1
length: 13
size: .
CDR3: CSVARRVGETQYF

J: TRBJ1-2
V: TRBV2
length: 15
size: .
CDR3: CASSEGGEQNYGYTF

J: TRBJ2-5
V: TRBV15
length: 17
size: .
CDR3: CATSPRTSGSIGETQYF

J: TRBJ1-1
V: TRBV27
length: 14
size: .
CDR3: CASTQLTGNTEAFF

J: TRBJ2-2
V: TRBV4-2
length: 17
size: .
CDR3: CASSQESGSERFGELFF

J: TRBJ1-5
V: TRBV27
length: 14
size: .
CDR3: CASSLQGSNQPQHF

J: TRBJ2-3
V: TRBV6-6
length: 16
size: .
CDR3: CASSPHSGRGGDTQYF

J: TRBJ1-2
V: TRBV13
length: 14
size: .
CDR3: CASSLGRPLKGDTF

J: TRBJ1-2
V: TRBV29-1
length: 12
size: .
CDR3: CSVGGRGGGYTF

J: TRBJ1-2
V: TRBV18
length: 14
size: .
CDR3: CASSPQDRGHGYTF

J: TRBJ1-3
V: TRBV12-5
length: 14
size: .
CDR3: CASLGMGFGNTIYF

J: TRBJ2-7
V: TRBV5-1
length: 14
size: .
CDR3: CASSSTRAALEQYF

J: TRBJ2-7
V: TRBV4-1
length: 16
size: few
CDR3: CASSLSAGQGAYEQYF

J: TRBJ1-1
V: TRBV11-3
length: 13
size: .
CDR3: CASSSTHNTEAFF

J: TRBJ1-2
V: TRBV2
length: 13
size: .
CDR3: CASSGGPNYGYTF

J: TRBJ1-1
V: TRBV10-2
length: 13
size: .
CDR3: CASTEGGGTEAFF

J: TRBJ2-7
V: TRBV15
length: 14
size: .
CDR3: CATSRGGGRYEQYF

J: TRBJ2-3
V: TRBV2
length: 15
size: .
CDR3: CATGGTGGNTDTQYF

J: TRBJ2-1
V: TRBV2
length: 14
size: .
CDR3: CAGKETGPYNEQFF

J: TRBJ1-3
V: TRBV21-1
length: 18
size: .
CDR3: CASSKYRAPWLSGNTIYF

J: TRBJ2-7
V: TRBV28
length: 16
size: few
CDR3: CASSTGQPRSSYEQYF

J: TRBJ2-1
V: TRBV19
length: 17
size: few
CDR3: CASSMEPTAILYNEQFF

J: TRBJ1-5
V: TRBV27
length: 20
size: .
CDR3: CASSFHQPDLTANSNQPQHF

J: TRBJ1-5
V: TRBV27
length: 14
size: .
CDR3: CASRPGQSFEPQHF

J: TRBJ2-7
V: TRBV6-5
length: 14
size: .
CDR3: CASGDRGSGYEQYF

J: TRBJ2-2
V: TRBV19
length: 15
size: .
CDR3: CASSIWSVNTGELFF

J: TRBJ1-2
V: TRBV2
length: 17
size: .
CDR3: CALSIRRRGIQSGGYTF

J: TRBJ1-1
V: TRBV11-1
length: 14
size: few
CDR3: CASSAGTGGTEAFF

J: TRBJ1-5
V: TRBV12-5
length: 16
size: .
CDR3: CASGSARSSSNQPQHF

J: TRBJ1-1
V: TRBV6-1
length: 13
size: .
CDR3: CASSEMVRRRAFF

J: TRBJ1-1
V: TRBV11-2
length: 15
size: .
CDR3: CASSLGRGRVAEAFF

J: TRBJ1-1
V: TRBV10-1
length: 15
size: .
CDR3: CASSPGTGLNAEAFF

J: TRBJ1-2
V: TRBV2
length: 14
size: once
CDR3: CASSERTIGNGYTF

J: TRBJ1-2
V: TRBV5-4
length: 16
size: .
CDR3: CASSYWGSRRALGYTF

J: TRBJ1-4
V: TRBV9
length: 15
size: .
CDR3: CASSVRGQPNEKLFF

J: TRBJ1-4
V: TRBV30
length: 14
size: once
CDR3: CAWSVLGTGEKLFF

J: TRBJ1-2
V: TRBV5-5
length: 15
size: .
CDR3: CASSKGGQINYGYTF

J: TRBJ1-2
V: TRBV14
length: 15
size: .
CDR3: CASSQAGTGGGGYTF

J: TRBJ1-4
V: TRBV19
length: 13
size: .
CDR3: CASRGRGDEKLFF

J: TRBJ1-2
V: TRBV7-8
length: 15
size: .
CDR3: CASSAQTGAMSGYTF

J: TRBJ2-1
V: TRBV15
length: 18
size: .
CDR3: CATSSPRGDRGPYNEQFF

J: TRBJ2-2
V: TRBV27
length: 14
size: .
CDR3: CASSQGRIAGELFF

J: TRBJ1-2
V: TRBV7-8
length: 14
size: .
CDR3: CASSLNGGLYGYTF

J: TRBJ2-3
V: TRBV19
length: 13
size: .
CDR3: CASRDRLQDTQYF

J: TRBJ1-1
V: TRBV19
length: 14
size: .
CDR3: CASIPDRLNTEAFF

J: TRBJ2-5
V: TRBV7-9
length: 16
size: .
CDR3: CASSFTGLAGAETQYF

J: TRBJ2-7
V: TRBV5-6
length: 15
size: .
CDR3: CASSLPGFSSYEQYF

J: TRBJ1-2
V: TRBV6-2/TRBV6-3
length: 13
size: .
CDR3: CASSSSVPGTSTF

J: TRBJ1-2
V: TRBV2
length: 14
size: .
CDR3: CASSAQTTNYGYTF